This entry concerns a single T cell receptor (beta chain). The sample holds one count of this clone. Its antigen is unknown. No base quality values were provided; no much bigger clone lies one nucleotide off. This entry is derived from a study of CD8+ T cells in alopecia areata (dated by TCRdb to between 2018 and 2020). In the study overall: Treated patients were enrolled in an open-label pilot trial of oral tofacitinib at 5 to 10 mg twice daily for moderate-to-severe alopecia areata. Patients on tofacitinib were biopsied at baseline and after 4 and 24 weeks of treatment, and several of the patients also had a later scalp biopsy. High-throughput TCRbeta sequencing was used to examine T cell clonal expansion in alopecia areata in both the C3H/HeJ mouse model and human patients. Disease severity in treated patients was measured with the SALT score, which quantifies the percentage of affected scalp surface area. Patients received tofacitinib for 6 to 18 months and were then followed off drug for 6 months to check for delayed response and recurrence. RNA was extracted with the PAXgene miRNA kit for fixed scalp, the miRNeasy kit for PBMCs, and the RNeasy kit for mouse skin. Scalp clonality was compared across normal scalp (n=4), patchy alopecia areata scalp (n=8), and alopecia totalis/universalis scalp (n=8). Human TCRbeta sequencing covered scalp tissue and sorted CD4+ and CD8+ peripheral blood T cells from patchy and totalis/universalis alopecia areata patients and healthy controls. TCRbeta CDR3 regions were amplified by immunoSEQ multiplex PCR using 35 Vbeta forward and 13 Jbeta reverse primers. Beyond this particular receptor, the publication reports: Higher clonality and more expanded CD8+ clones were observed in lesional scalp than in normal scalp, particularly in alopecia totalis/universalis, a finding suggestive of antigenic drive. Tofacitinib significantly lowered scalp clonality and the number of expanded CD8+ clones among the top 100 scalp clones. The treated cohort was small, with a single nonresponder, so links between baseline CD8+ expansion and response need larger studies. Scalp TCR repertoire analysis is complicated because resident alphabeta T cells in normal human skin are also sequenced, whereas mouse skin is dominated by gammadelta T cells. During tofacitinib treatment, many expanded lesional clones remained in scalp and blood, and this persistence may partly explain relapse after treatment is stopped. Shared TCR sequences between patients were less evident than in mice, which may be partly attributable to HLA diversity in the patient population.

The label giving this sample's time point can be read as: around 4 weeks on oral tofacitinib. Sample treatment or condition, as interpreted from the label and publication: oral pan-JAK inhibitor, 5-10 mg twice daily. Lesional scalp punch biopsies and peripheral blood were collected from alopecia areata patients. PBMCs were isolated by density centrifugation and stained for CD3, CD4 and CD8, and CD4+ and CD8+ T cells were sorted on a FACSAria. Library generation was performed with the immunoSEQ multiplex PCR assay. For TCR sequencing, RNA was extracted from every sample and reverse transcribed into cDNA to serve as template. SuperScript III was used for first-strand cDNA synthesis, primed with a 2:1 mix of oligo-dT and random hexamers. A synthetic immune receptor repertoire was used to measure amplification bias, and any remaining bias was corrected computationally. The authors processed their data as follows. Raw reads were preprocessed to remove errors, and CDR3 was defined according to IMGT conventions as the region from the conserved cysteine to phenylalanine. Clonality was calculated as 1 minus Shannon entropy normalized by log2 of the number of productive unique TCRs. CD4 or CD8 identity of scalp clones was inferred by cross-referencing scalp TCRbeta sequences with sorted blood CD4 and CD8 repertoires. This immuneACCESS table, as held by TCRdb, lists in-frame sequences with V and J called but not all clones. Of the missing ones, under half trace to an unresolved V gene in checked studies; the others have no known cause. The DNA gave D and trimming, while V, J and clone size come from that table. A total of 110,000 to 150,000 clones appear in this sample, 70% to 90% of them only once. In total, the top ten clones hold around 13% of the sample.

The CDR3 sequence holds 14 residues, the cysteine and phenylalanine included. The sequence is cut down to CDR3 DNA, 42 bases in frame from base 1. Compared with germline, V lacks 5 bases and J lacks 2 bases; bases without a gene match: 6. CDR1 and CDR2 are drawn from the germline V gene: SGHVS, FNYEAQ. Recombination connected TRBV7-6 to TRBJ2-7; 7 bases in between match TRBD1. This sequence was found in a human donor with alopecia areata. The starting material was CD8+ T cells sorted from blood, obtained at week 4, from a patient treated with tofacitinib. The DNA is TGTGCCAGCAGCCAGGGGGACACGGCCTACGAGCAGTACTTC. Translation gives CASSQGDTAYEQYF. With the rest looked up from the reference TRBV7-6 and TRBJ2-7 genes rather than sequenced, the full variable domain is GAGVSQSPRYKVTKRGQDVALRCDPISGHVSLYWYRQALGQGPEFLTYFNYEAQQDKSGLPNDRFSAERPEGSISTLTIQRTEQRDSAMYRCASSQGDTAYEQYFGPGTRLTVT.